This passage covers 12 T cell receptor beta chains from one sample sequenced in a study of CD8 T cells in Susac syndrome. RNA totalling roughly 0.5 to 1 ug underwent reverse transcription with random hexamers. MiXCR, run by TCRdb on the immunoSEQ multiplex PCR reads, gives a single entry per CDR3 protein. The table has over 100,000 distinct CDR3 sequences, around 95% seen once. Sequences were obtained from CD4+ T cells from PBMCs. Receptor source: a human donor in good health.

The chain carries TRBV12-3 or TRBV12-4 and TRBJ2-5; 9 nucleotides line up with TRBD2. The CDR3 extends over 20 amino acids. Germline trimming cut 3 bases from V and 1 base from J; bases unmatched to any gene: 18. CDR3 protein: CASSLGAAGGYSVLQETQYF. In DNA, the CDR3 is TGTGCCAGCAGTTTGGGGGCAGCGGGGGGCTACTCGGTTCTCCAAGAGACCCAGTACTTC.

DNA for the CDR3: TGTGCCAGCAGTTACGGCAGGGGGCGTTTAAACACCGGGGAGCTGTTTTTT. This translates into CASSYGRGRLNTGELFF. This rearrangement joins TRBV6-2 or TRBV6-3 to TRBJ2-2; TRBD1 aligns across 8 bases. J gave up 2 bases and V 2 bases, and 7 bases lay outside the gene matches. The CDR3 runs to 17 residues. The germline CDR1 and CDR2 sequences are MNHEY and SVGEGT.

The chain couples TRBV29-1 to TRBJ2-1, with 11 positions matching TRBD2. Germline V gives CDR1 SQVTM, CDR2 ANQGSEA. This CDR3 contains 16 residues. Trimming removed 6 bases from V and 3 bases from J; junction bases left unmatched: 10. For the CDR3, the DNA is TGCAGCGTGGCCCCGGGACTAGCGGTTAACTACAATGAGCAGTTCTTC. Protein sequence: CSVAPGLAVNYNEQFF.

This chain connects TRBV7-2 to TRBJ1-2, with 9 bases aligning to TRBD1. The CDR3 totals 15 residues. CDR1 is SGHTA and CDR2 is FQGNSA in the germline V gene. V trimming: 3 bases; J trimming: 3 bases; junction bases outside the gene matches: 5. CDR3 protein: CASSLAGTGYYGYTF. CDR3 DNA: TGTGCCAGCAGCTTGGCCGGGACAGGGTACTATGGCTACACCTTC.

This chain links TRBV27 with TRBJ1-5; unclear D gene. The CDR3 runs 16 residues. Germline lookup yields CDR1 MNHEY and CDR2 SMNVEV (reference sequence). The V end lost 7 bases, the J end lost 7 bases, and 23 bases lay between the germline ends. CDR3 sequence (DNA): TGTGCCAGCACCGCCAGCTACCTTGTAGGAGGACAGCCCCAGCATTTT. This encodes CASTASYLVGGQPQHF.

The chain combines TRBV6-5 with TRBJ1-4, with a possible D match to TRBD1 (6 bases). Germline V CDR1 and CDR2: MNHEY, SVGAGI. With 2 bases removed from V and 5 bases from J, the gap between germline ends came to 15 bases. There are 16 residues in the CDR3. CDR3 region: CASSYGGRDKNEKLFF. The CDR3 DNA is TGTGCCAGCAGTTACGGTGGTCGGGACAAGAATGAAAAACTGTTTTTT.

The chain is built from TRBV4-2 and TRBJ1-1, with D possibly being TRBD1 (6 bases). The CDR3 covers 16 residues. Germline CDR1 and CDR2: LGHNA and YNFKEQ. With 1 base removed from V and 0 bases from J, the gap between germline ends came to 12 bases. The CDR3, as DNA: TGTGCCAGCAGCCAAGGCGGTGGGGGCTTGAACACTGAAGCTTTCTTT. Amino acids: CASSQGGGGLNTEAFF.

This chain links TRBV27 with TRBJ2-5, with a possible D match to TRBD1 (5 bases). Trimming left V 5 bases short and J 1 base short, with 8 bases between. CDR1 and CDR2 (germline): MNHEY, SMNVEV (reference sequence). This CDR3 has 13 amino acids. This CDR3 reads CASSPQVQETQYF. The CDR3 nucleotides are TGTGCCAGCAGTCCACAGGTCCAAGAGACCCAGTACTTC.

This clonotype was seen a single time. The V gene is TRBV9, the J gene TRBJ2-7; D is uncertain. The CDR3 extends over 14 amino acids. Germline assignment: CDR1 SGDLS and CDR2 YYNGEE. Trimming shortened V by 0 bases and J by 3 bases, and 10 bases separated the two germline ends. For the CDR3, the DNA is TGTGCCAGCAGCGTAGGGTCGATGGGCTACGAGCAGTACTTC. This sequence encodes CASSVGSMGYEQYF.

This clonotype was seen once. The rearrangement uses TRBV18 and TRBJ2-7; 7 bases agree with TRBD1. V was pared by 3 bases and J by 2 bases, with 13 bases of the junction left unmatched. The CDR3 is 17 residues long. Germline values: CDR1 KGHSH, CDR2 LQKENI. In DNA, the CDR3 is TGTGCCAGCTCACCCCCGATCCCCCGGGACAGTACCTACGAGCAGTACTTC. Protein: CASSPPIPRDSTYEQYF.

The V and J genes are TRBV6-5 and TRBJ1-5; D gene ambiguous. V lost 2 bases to trimming and J lost 6 bases, with 8 bases between them. The CDR3 extends over 13 amino acids. Germline V gives CDR1 MNHEY, CDR2 SVGAGI. The DNA of the CDR3 is TGTGCCAGCAGTTACGAGCATGGTCAGCCCCAGCATTTT. This codes for CASSYEHGQPQHF.

This clonotype showed up just a few times. J is TRBJ2-5 and V is TRBV29-1; D remains unclear. V lost 6 bases, J lost 6 bases, and 8 bases lay in between. The CDR3 extends over 10 amino acids. Germline CDR1 reads SQVTM; CDR2 reads ANQGSEA. CDR3 residues: CSVMAKTQYF. The CDR3 DNA reads as TGCAGCGTAATGGCAAAGACCCAGTACTTC.